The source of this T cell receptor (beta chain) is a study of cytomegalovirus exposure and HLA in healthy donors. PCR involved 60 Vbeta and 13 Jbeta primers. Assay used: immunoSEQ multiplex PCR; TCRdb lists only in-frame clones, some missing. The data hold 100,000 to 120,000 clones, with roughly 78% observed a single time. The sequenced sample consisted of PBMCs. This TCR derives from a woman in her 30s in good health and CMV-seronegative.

In nucleotides, the CDR3 is TGCAGCGTTGTGGGGACCCGGGACAAGCTAAGTGGAAACACCATATATTTT. It yields the protein CSVVGTRDKLSGNTIYF. The chain links TRBV29-1 to TRBJ1-3; D is possibly TRBD1 (6 bases). In germline, CDR1 is SQVTM, CDR2 ANQGSEA. V was cut by 4 bases and J by 3 bases, with 22 bases left in between. The CDR3 sequence is 17 residues long.